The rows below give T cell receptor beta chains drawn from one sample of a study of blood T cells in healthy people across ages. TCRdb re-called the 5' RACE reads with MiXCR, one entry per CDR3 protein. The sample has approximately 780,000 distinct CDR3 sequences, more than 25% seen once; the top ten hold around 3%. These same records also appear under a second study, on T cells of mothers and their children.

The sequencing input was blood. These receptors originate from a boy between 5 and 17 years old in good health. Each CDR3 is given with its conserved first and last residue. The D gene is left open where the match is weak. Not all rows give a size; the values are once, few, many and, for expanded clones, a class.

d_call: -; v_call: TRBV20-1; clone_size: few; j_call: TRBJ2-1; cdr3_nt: TGCAGTGCTAGAGTGGCTACTAAGGCGGACAATGAGCAGTTCTTC; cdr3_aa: CSARVATKADNEQFF
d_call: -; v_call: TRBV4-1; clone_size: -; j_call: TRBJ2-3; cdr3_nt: TGCGCCAGCAGCCAAGGACAGCAGAGGGGGACGCAGTATTTT; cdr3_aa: CASSQGQQRGTQYF
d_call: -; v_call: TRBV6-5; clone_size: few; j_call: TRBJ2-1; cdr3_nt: TGTGCCAGCAGCATAGGTCCTGAGCAGTTCTTC; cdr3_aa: CASSIGPEQFF
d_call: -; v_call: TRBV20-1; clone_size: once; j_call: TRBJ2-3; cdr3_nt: TGTAGCCTCGGACGGGGGGCCAACACAAATACGCAGTATTTT; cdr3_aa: CSLGRGANTNTQYF
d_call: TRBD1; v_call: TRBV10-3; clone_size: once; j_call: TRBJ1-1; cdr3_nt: TGTGCCATCAGTGAAATAAGGGACAGGGGGACTGAAGCTTTCTTT; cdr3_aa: CAISEIRDRGTEAFF
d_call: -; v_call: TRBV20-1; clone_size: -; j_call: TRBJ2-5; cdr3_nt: TGCAGTGCTAGTTGGATTGAGACCCAGTACTTC; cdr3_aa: CSASWIETQYF
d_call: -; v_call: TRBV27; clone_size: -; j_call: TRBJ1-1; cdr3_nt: TGTGCCAGCGGGCGGAACATGCCGAACACTGAAGCTTTCTTT; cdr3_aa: CASGRNMPNTEAFF
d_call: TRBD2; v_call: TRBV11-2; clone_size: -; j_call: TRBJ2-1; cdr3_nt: TGTGCCAGCAGCTCCAGCTTAGCGGGGCTTAACAATGAGCAGTTCTTC; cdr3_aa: CASSSSLAGLNNEQFF
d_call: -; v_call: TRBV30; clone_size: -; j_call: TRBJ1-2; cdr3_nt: TGTGCCTGGGGAGCCCGGAGTGGCTACACCTTC; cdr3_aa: CAWGARSGYTF
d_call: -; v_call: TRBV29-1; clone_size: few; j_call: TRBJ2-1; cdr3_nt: TGCAGCGTTGGGACAGCCTCGAACTACAATGAGCAGTTCTTC; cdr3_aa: CSVGTASNYNEQFF
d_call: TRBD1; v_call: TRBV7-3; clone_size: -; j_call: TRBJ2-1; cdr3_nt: TGTGCCAGCAGCTACAAACCGGGACAGGGGTCTAATGAGCAGTTCTTC; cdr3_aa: CASSYKPGQGSNEQFF
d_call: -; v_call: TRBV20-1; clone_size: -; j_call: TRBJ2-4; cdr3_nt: TGCAGTGCTAGAGACTCTTTAGCCAAAAACATTCAGTACTTC; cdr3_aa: CSARDSLAKNIQYF
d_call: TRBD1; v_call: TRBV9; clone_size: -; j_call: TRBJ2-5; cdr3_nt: TGTGCCAGCAGCGTAAAGACAGGGTCCCAAGAAGGGACCCAGTACTTC; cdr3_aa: CASSVKTGSQEGTQYF
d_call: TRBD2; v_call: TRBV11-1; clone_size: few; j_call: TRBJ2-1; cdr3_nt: TGTGCCAGCAACTTATTCCTAACGAGGCCGCGGGGGACCCCTATGAGGGAGCAGTTCTTC; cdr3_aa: CASNLFLTRPRGTPMREQFF
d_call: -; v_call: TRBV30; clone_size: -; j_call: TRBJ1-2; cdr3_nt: TGTGCCTGGGTGAACTATGGCTACACCTTC; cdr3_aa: CAWVNYGYTF
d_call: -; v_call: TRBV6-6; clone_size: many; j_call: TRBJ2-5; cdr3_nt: TGTGCCAGCAGGCGGGACTTAGAGACCCAGTACTTC; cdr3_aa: CASRRDLETQYF
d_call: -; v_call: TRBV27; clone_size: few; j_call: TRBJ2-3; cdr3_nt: TGTGCCAGCAGTGAACTCGGGGGCACAGATACGCAGTATTTT; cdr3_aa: CASSELGGTDTQYF
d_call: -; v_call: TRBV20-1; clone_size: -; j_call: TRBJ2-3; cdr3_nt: TGCAGTGCTAGAGATTGGGAGCTCACAGATACGCAGTATTTT; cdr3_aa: CSARDWELTDTQYF
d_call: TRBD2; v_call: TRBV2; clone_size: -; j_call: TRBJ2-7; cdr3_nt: TGTTCCACCAACAGCGGGGGGTCGGGAGAGCAGTACTTC; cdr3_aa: CSTNSGGSGEQYF
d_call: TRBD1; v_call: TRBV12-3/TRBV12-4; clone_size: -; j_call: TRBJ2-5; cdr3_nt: TGTGCCAGCAGTCCGACGGACAGGGGGCTGGAGACCCAGTACTTC; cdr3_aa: CASSPTDRGLETQYF
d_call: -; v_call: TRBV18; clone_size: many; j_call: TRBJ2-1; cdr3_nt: TGTGCCAGCTCACCGGTCAATGAGCAGTTCTTC; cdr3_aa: CASSPVNEQFF
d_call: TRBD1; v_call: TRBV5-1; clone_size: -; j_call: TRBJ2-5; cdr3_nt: TGCGCCAGCAGCTTACCCCACAGGGGGATGTCGGTAGAGACCCAGTACTTC; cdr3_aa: CASSLPHRGMSVETQYF
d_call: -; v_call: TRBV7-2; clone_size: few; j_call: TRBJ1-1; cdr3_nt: TGTGCCAGCAGCTTAGTCAAGGGCCCTTCGAACACTGAAGCTTTCTTT; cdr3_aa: CASSLVKGPSNTEAFF
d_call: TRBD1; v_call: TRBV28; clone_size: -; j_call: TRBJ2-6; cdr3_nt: TGTGCCAGCAGTTTTACCCAGGGGGCGACCGGGGCCAACGTCCTGACTTTC; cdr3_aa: CASSFTQGATGANVLTF
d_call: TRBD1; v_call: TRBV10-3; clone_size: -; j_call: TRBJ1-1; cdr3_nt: TGTGTCATCGGGGCCGGGACAGGGCGTACTGAAGCTTTCTTT; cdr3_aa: CVIGAGTGRTEAFF
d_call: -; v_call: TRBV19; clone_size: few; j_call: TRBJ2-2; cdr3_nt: TGTGCCAGTAGTCCGATGTGGGGCACCGGGGAGCTGTTTTTT; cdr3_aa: CASSPMWGTGELFF
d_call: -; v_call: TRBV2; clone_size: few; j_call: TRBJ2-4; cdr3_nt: TGTGCCAGCAGTGAAATTCGGGGAGAAAACATTCAGTACTTC; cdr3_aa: CASSEIRGENIQYF
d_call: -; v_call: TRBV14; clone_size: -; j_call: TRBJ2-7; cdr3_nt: TGTGCCAGCAGCCAAGATTTTGCTAGCGAGTACGAGCAGTACTTC; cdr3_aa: CASSQDFASEYEQYF
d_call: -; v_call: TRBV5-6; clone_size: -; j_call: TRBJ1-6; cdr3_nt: TGTGCCAGCTCCAGGAGGAGGGGGGTCCCCCTCCACTTT; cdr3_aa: CASSRRRGVPLHF
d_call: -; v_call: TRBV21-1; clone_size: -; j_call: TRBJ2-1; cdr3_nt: TGTGCCAGCAGCCCTTCGACAGGGAACAATGAGCAGTTCTTC; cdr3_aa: CASSPSTGNNEQFF
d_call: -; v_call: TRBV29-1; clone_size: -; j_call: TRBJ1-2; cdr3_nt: TGCAGCACAGGCGGCCGCTATGGCTACACCTTC; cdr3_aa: CSTGGRYGYTF
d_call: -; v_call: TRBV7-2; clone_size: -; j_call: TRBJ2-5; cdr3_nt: TGTGCCAGCAGCTTAGGCGTCCTAGGGGAGACCCAGTACTTC; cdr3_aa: CASSLGVLGETQYF
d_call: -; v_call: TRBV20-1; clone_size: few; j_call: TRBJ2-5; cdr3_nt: TGCAGTGCTAGGCTGACAGGTCGTTTGGAGACCCAGTACTTC; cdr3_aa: CSARLTGRLETQYF
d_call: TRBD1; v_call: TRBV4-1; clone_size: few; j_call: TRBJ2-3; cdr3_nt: TGCGCCAGCAGCCAAATCGGACAGGGGGTATGGTGGACGCAGTATTTT; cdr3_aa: CASSQIGQGVWWTQYF
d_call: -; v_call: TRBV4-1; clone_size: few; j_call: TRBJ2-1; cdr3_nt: TGCGCCAGCAGCCATCCTCTCAGGAGGAATGAGCAGTTCTTC; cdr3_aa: CASSHPLRRNEQFF
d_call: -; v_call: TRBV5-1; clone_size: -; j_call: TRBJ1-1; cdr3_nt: TGCGCCAGCAGCTTGGGTGGACAGCTGAACACTGAAGCTTTCTTT; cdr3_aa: CASSLGGQLNTEAFF
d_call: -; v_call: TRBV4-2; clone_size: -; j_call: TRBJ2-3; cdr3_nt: TGTGCCAGCAGCCAGACTAGTGTAGCAGATACGCAGTATTTT; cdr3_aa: CASSQTSVADTQYF
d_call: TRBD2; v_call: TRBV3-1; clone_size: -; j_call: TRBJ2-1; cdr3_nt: TGTGCCAGCAGCCAAAGCGGGGGGAGGTACAATGAGCAGTTCTTC; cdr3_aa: CASSQSGGRYNEQFF
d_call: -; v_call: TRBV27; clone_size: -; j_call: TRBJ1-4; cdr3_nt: TGTGCCAGTACATTAGGGGAAGGTGAAAAACTGTTTTTT; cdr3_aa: CASTLGEGEKLFF
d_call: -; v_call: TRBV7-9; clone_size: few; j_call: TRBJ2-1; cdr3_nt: TGTGCCAGCAGCCACCGAGGGAGCTCCTACAATGAGCAGTTCTTC; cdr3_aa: CASSHRGSSYNEQFF
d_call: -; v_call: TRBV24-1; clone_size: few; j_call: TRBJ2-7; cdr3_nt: TGTGCCACCAGTGATTTAATCGGCTACGAGCAGTACTTC; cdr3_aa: CATSDLIGYEQYF
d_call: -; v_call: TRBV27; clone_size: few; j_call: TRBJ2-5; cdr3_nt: TGTGCCAGCAGTTTATACAGGAAAGAGACCCAGTACTTC; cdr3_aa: CASSLYRKETQYF
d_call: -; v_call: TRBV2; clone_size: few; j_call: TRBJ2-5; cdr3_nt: TGTGCCCTCCAGCTCCAAGAGACCCAGTACTTC; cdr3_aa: CALQLQETQYF
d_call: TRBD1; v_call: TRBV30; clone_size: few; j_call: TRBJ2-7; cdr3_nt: TGTGCCCTATCAACCGGGACAGGCCCATACGAGCAGTACTTC; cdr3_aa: CALSTGTGPYEQYF
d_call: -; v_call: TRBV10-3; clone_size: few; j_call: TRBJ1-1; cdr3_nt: TGTGCCATCAGTGAGGTGGGAGGACAGAACACTGAAGCTTTCTTT; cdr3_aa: CAISEVGGQNTEAFF
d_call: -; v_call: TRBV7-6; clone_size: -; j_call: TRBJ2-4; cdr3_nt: TGTGCCAGCAGCCCCCTAGTTCTGAGCGACATTCAGTACTTC; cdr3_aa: CASSPLVLSDIQYF